These 12 T cell receptor beta chains came from one sample sequenced in a study of cytomegalovirus exposure and HLA in healthy donors. This table comes from immunoSEQ multiplex PCR, and its TCRdb copy is limited to in-frame clones, with some not included. The data hold over 80,000 clones, with roughly 85% observed a single time. The sample was PBMCs. The receptors shown here come from a man aged 18 to 30 in good health and CMV-seropositive.

The chain has TRBV11-2 and TRBJ2-5; 7 positions agree with TRBD1. Germline V gene data show CDR1 as SGHAT and CDR2 as FQNNGV. V lost 1 base, J lost 4 bases, and 9 bases stayed unmatched. This CDR3 is built from 16 residues. The DNA for the CDR3 is TGTGCCAGCAGCTTAGGTTATCCGTGGACAGGAGAGACCCAGTACTTC. This sequence encodes CASSLGYPWTGETQYF.

The J gene is TRBJ2-2, the V gene TRBV5-1, with 10 positions matching TRBD1. Germline V gene lookup returns CDR1 SGHRS and CDR2 YFSETQ. The CDR3 contains 15 residues. V lost 0 bases to trimming and J lost 4 bases; unmatched junction nucleotides: 0. The CDR3 DNA reads as TGCGCCAGCAGCTTGGGACAGGGGGCCACCGGGGAGCTGTTTTTT. It codes for CASSLGQGATGELFF.

The chain recombines TRBV11-3 with TRBJ2-1; D might be TRBD2 (6 bases). The CDR3 is 15 residues long. Germline CDR1 and CDR2: SGHNT and YENEEA. V lost 0 bases and J 8 bases, leaving 14 bases between the germline ends. CDR3 coding DNA: TGTGCCAGCAGCTTAGATTTCGGGAGCGTCGATGAGCAGTTCTTC. Protein product: CASSLDFGSVDEQFF.

The CDR3 reads CASRKIQGMNTEAFF. The CDR3 DNA is TGTGCCAGCAGGAAAATACAGGGTATGAACACTGAAGCTTTCTTT. This rearrangement joins TRBV27 to TRBJ1-1; perhaps TRBD1 as D (6 bases). The germline V gene has CDR1 MNHEY and CDR2 SMNVEV (reference sequence). The CDR3 is made up of 15 amino acids. Trimming pared 6 bases from V and 0 bases from J, leaving 14 bases between.

The chain uses TRBV2 and TRBJ1-1; 9 positions agree with TRBD1. The CDR3 extends over 16 amino acids. CDR1 and CDR2 (germline): SNHLY, FYNNEI. J gave up 3 bases and V 7 bases, and 12 bases lay outside the gene matches. CDR3 nucleotide sequence: TGTGCCAGCACCGGACAGGGGTCACATGGAGACACTGAAGCTTTCTTT. It translates to CASTGQGSHGDTEAFF.

This clone was counted a single time. V and J are TRBV18 and TRBJ2-2; 10 bases agree with TRBD2. There are 17 residues in the CDR3. J gave up 4 bases and V 0 bases, and 5 bases lay outside the gene matches. Germline V gene sequence: CDR1 KGHSH, CDR2 LQKENI. The DNA of the CDR3 is TGTGCCAGCTCACCACCGTACTTAGCGGGAGGCACCGGGGAGCTGTTTTTT. Translating gives CASSPPYLAGGTGELFF.

The chain couples TRBV9 to TRBJ2-2; D is possibly TRBD2 (5 bases). Germline CDR1 reads SGDLS; CDR2 reads YYNGEE. The CDR3 loop spans 15 amino acids. The V and J ends lost 6 bases and 1 base respectively, with 13 bases between them. CDR3 DNA sequence: TGTGCCAGCAAAGCGGCAGCTGGGAACACCGGGGAGCTGTTTTTT. Translated: CASKAAAGNTGELFF.

The J gene is TRBJ2-1, the V gene TRBV30; TRBD2 might be the D (5 bases). Germline V CDR1 and CDR2: GTSNPN, SVGIG (reference sequence). This CDR3 region has 13 residues. Trimming stripped 3 bases from V and 4 bases from J, with 10 bases between. This CDR3 is CAWSATRYNEQFF. The CDR3 DNA reads as TGTGCCTGGAGCGCTACTAGATACAATGAGCAGTTCTTC.

The genes are TRBV15 and TRBJ1-5; tentatively, D is TRBD1 (5 bases). V was trimmed by 1 base and J by 5 bases, leaving 15 bases between them. Germline CDR1 LNHNV, CDR2 YYDKDF (reference sequence). The CDR3 length is 16 residues. The CDR3: CATSRAVRETHQPQHF. DNA of the CDR3: TGTGCCACCAGCAGAGCCGTCAGGGAAACACATCAGCCCCAGCATTTT.

The V gene is TRBV6-6, the J gene TRBJ1-2; 9 bases align to TRBD1. Trimming removed 2 bases from V and 4 bases from J; junction bases left unmatched: 8. This CDR3 has 16 amino acids. From germline, CDR1 is MNHNY and CDR2 SVGAGI (reference sequence). CDR3 amino acids: CASSYQPQGAVYGYTF. Here the CDR3 DNA reads TGTGCCAGCAGTTACCAGCCACAGGGGGCGGTCTATGGCTACACCTTC.

The V gene is TRBV7-2, the J gene TRBJ1-3; D may be TRBD1 (6 bases). The CDR3 runs 15 residues. The V gene lost 1 base and the J gene lost 2 bases, with 9 bases spanning the gap. CDR1 and CDR2 (germline): SGHTA, FQGNSA. CDR3 in DNA: TGTGCCAGCAGCTTAGGGGCAGGGGCTGGAAACACCATATATTTT. It encodes CASSLGAGAGNTIYF. The full variable domain, completed using reference TRBV7-2 and TRBJ1-3, is GAGVSQSPSNKVTEKGKDVELRCDPISGHTALYWYRQSLGQGLEFLIYFQGNSAPDKSGLPSDRFSAERTGGSVSTLTIQRTQQEDSAVYLCASSLGAGAGNTIYFGEGSWLTVV.

This chain links TRBV5-6 with TRBJ1-2; D gene ambiguous. The germline CDR1 and CDR2 sequences are SGHDT and YYEEEE. The CDR3 is 17 amino acids. With 3 bases removed from V and 6 bases from J, the gap between germline ends came to 24 bases. The CDR3 nucleotides are TGTGCCAGCAGCTCTGAATCCCCGCTTCACCACCTACATGGCTACACCTTC. This sequence encodes CASSSESPLHHLHGYTF.